The 27 T cell receptor beta chains in this list originate from one sample, sequenced in a study of monozygotic twins with cystic fibrosis. The repertoire was sequenced with immunoSEQ multiplex PCR; TCRdb's copy has only in-frame clones and lacks some. The sample includes over 15,000 clones, approximately 97% of them seen just once. The sequenced sample consisted of blood. The receptor source for this set is a woman in her 30s with cystic fibrosis.

The CDR3 here is CASSLDLAGGETQYF. CDR3 sequence (DNA): TGTGCCAGCAGCTTGGACCTAGCGGGGGGAGAGACCCAGTACTTC. This sequence joins TRBV5-4 and TRBJ2-5, with TRBD2 matching over 11 bases. The CDR3 runs 15 residues. From germline, CDR1 is SGHNT and CDR2 YYREEE (reference sequence). V shed 0 bases, J shed 4 bases, and the junction held 2 bases outside the gene matches.

The chain uses TRBV5-1 and TRBJ1-1; 8 nucleotides agree with TRBD1. The CDR3 is 13 amino acids. Germline CDR1 SGHRS, CDR2 YFSETQ. The V segment lost 4 bases and the J segment 11 bases; nucleotides outside the gene matches: 10. CDR3 nucleotide sequence: TGCGCCAGCAGCCTGCCTCTGACAGGGGTGGCTTTCTTT. Translating it yields CASSLPLTGVAFF.

The chain links TRBV4-3 to TRBJ1-1; D remains unclear. The ends were cut back, 0 bases at V and 7 bases at J, with 15 bases in the middle. CDR1 and CDR2 (germline): LGHNA, YSLEER. This CDR3 has 15 amino acids. The CDR3 protein is CASSQDKRAGVEAFF. In nucleotides, the CDR3 is TGCGCCAGCAGCCAAGATAAAAGGGCCGGAGTTGAAGCTTTCTTT.

The J gene is TRBJ2-1, the V gene TRBV6-5, with 9 bases fitting TRBD2. The CDR3 runs to 14 residues. The ends lost 5 bases at V and 6 bases at J; junction bases unmatched: 5. Germline V gene lookup returns CDR1 MNHEY and CDR2 SVGAGI. CDR3 nucleotides: TGTGCCAGCAGTCGGGGGGGACTAGCCAATGAGCAGTTCTTC. It encodes CASSRGGLANEQFF.

V gene TRBV6-1 combines with J gene TRBJ1-2; D is perhaps TRBD1 (6 bases). Germline CDR1 reads MNHNS; CDR2 reads SASEGT. V gave up 2 bases and J gave up 2 bases, with 9 bases separating them. This CDR3 region has 14 residues. CDR3 amino acids: CASSERGSNYGYTF. CDR3 bases: TGTGCCAGCAGTGAAAGGGGGAGCAACTATGGCTACACCTTC.

This clone was recorded only once. The chain employs TRBV29-1 and TRBJ2-5; 8 bases align to TRBD1. With 7 bases clipped from V and 5 bases from J, the junction kept 9 bases outside the gene matches. Germline values: CDR1 SQVTM, CDR2 ANQGSEA. This CDR3 has 13 residues. The CDR3 spells CSAGQVSGETQYF. The CDR3 nucleotides are TGCAGCGCGGGACAGGTGTCAGGGGAGACCCAGTACTTC.

This sequence joins TRBV5-1 and TRBJ2-3, with D perhaps matching TRBD1 (6 bases). Trimming removed 0 bases from V and 4 bases from J, with 12 bases in between. Germline V CDR1 and CDR2: SGHRS, YFSETQ. The CDR3 is made up of 15 amino acids. The CDR3 loop is CASSLDGTPPDTQYF. The CDR3 nucleotides are TGCGCCAGCAGCTTGGACGGGACACCTCCAGATACGCAGTATTTT.

J is TRBJ2-7 and V is TRBV6-5; maybe TRBD2 (5 bases). From germline, CDR1 is MNHEY and CDR2 SVGAGI. V dropped 2 bases and J dropped 1 base, with 6 bases sitting between them. The CDR3 is made up of 13 amino acids. The CDR3 DNA sequence: TGTGCCAGCAGTTACCGGGGATCCTACGAGCAGTACTTC. Encoded protein: CASSYRGSYEQYF.

This chain joins TRBV5-1 and TRBJ2-7; 14 nucleotides match TRBD2. Germline V lookup: CDR1 SGHRS, CDR2 YFSETQ. With V trimmed by 1 base and J by 0 bases, 9 bases remained unmatched. CDR3 length equals 19 residues. CDR3 protein: CASSLYRLAGGKSSYEQYF. The CDR3 region has the DNA TGCGCCAGCAGCTTGTACCGACTAGCGGGGGGGAAAAGCTCCTACGAGCAGTACTTC.

This sequence joins TRBV9 and TRBJ1-2; D is perhaps TRBD1 (5 bases). CDR1 and CDR2 from the germline V gene are SGDLS and YYNGEE. V was cut by 4 bases and J by 0 bases, with 16 bases left in between. The CDR3 runs to 16 residues. CDR3 loop: CASSPPGGKANYGYTF. DNA for the CDR3: TGTGCCAGCAGCCCCCCCGGGGGGAAAGCTAACTATGGCTACACCTTC.

The chain combines TRBV5-1 with TRBJ1-1; 11 positions agree with TRBD1. Germline V gene data show CDR1 as SGHRS and CDR2 as YFSETQ. The CDR3 length is 17 residues. V shed 3 bases, J shed 0 bases, and the junction held 7 bases outside the gene matches. CDR3 nucleotides: TGCGCCAGCAGCTCTGAATGGGACAGGGGGTTGAACACTGAAGCTTTCTTT. Its translation: CASSSEWDRGLNTEAFF. The whole variable domain, remainder taken from reference TRBV5-1 and TRBJ1-1, is KAGVTQTPRYLIKTRGQQVTLSCSPISGHRSVSWYQQTPGQGLQFLFEYFSETQRNKGNFPGRFSGRQFSNSRSEMNVSTLELGDSALYLCASSSEWDRGLNTEAFFGQGTRLTVV.

The chain uses TRBV19 and TRBJ1-2; D is unclear. With 4 bases removed from V and 0 bases from J, the gap between germline ends came to 15 bases. This CDR3 has 16 amino acids. Germline V gene sequence: CDR1 LNHDA, CDR2 SQIVND (reference sequence). The CDR3 is CASSTFVEDANYGYTF. CDR3 in DNA: TGTGCCAGTAGTACCTTTGTGGAGGATGCTAACTATGGCTACACCTTC.

The rearrangement links TRBV5-1 to TRBJ2-6, with 7 bases matching TRBD1. The junction had 3 bases not matched to a gene; V was cut back by 3 bases and J by 0 bases. CDR3 size: 16 residues. Germline CDR1 and CDR2: SGHRS and YFSETQ. CDR3 loop: CASSWTGVSGANVLTF. The CDR3 nucleotides read TGCGCCAGCAGCTGGACAGGAGTCTCTGGGGCCAACGTCCTGACTTTC.

The V and J genes are TRBV4-1 and TRBJ2-1; a weak D match, TRBD1 (5 bases). This CDR3 has 14 amino acids. Germline lookup yields CDR1 MGHRA and CDR2 YSYEKL. The V gene lost 0 bases and the J gene lost 10 bases, with 13 bases spanning the gap. The CDR3 sequence: CASSQDWGRPEQFF. The CDR3 DNA reads TGCGCCAGCAGCCAAGACTGGGGCAGGCCAGAGCAGTTCTTC.

J is TRBJ1-2 and V is TRBV5-6; D might be TRBD1 (5 bases). CDR1 and CDR2 from the germline V gene are SGHDT and YYEEEE. CDR3 length: 14 amino acids. V was pared by 1 base and J by 2 bases, with 9 bases between. The CDR3 bases are TGTGCCAGCAGCTTGCAGGGAGGGAACTATGGCTACACCTTC. Translation: CASSLQGGNYGYTF.

The V gene is TRBV10-3, the J gene TRBJ2-2; 13 bases map to TRBD2. The CDR3 is 18 amino acids. After removal of 2 bases from V and 4 bases from J, the junction contained 7 bases not matched to a gene. The germline gives CDR1 ENHRY, CDR2 SYGVKD. The CDR3 DNA follows: TGTGCCATCAGTGAGGGGACTAGCGGGGCTACAGGCACCGGGGAGCTGTTTTTT. It codes for CAISEGTSGATGTGELFF.

The V call is TRBV6-1, the J call TRBJ1-5, with TRBD1 as a possible D gene (6 bases). The V and J ends lost 5 bases and 6 bases respectively, with 11 bases between them. The CDR3 sequence is 13 residues long. Germline values: CDR1 MNHNS, CDR2 SASEGT. Here the CDR3 DNA reads TGTGCCAGCAGTCCCGACAGGTTTCAGCCCCAGCATTTT. Protein product: CASSPDRFQPQHF.

The chain employs TRBV7-2 and TRBJ2-7, with 13 bases fitting TRBD2. Germline trimming cut 6 bases from V and 5 bases from J; bases unmatched to any gene: 4. Looked up from germline, CDR1 is SGHTA and CDR2 is FQGNSA. The CDR3 contains 14 residues. CDR3 sequence: CASRDTSGGDEQYF. In DNA, the CDR3 is TGTGCCAGCAGAGATACTAGCGGGGGGGACGAGCAGTACTTC.

This sequence joins TRBV4-1 and TRBJ2-6; D may be TRBD1 (5 bases). The CDR3 is 18 residues long. Trimming shortened V by 0 bases and J by 2 bases, and 14 bases separated the two germline ends. The germline CDR1 and CDR2 sequences are MGHRA and YSYEKL. The CDR3 region has the DNA TGCGCCAGCAGCCAAGACTGGCAGGGTATGGCTGGGGCCAACGTCCTGACTTTC. It specifies CASSQDWQGMAGANVLTF.

This chain connects TRBV5-6 to TRBJ1-4; D is perhaps TRBD1 (5 bases). CDR3 length equals 14 residues. The V and J ends lost 0 bases and 7 bases respectively, with 10 bases between them. Germline lookup yields CDR1 SGHDT and CDR2 YYEEEE. The CDR3 DNA reads as TGTGCCAGCAGCTTGGCGGGGCAGGCTGAAAAACTGTTTTTT. Its translation: CASSLAGQAEKLFF.

This chain joins TRBV19 and TRBJ2-3; tentatively, D is TRBD2 (6 bases). Germline V gives CDR1 LNHDA, CDR2 SQIVND (reference sequence). CDR3 length: 14 amino acids. V was clipped by 3 bases and J by 3 bases, with 10 bases between them. The CDR3 DNA follows: TGTGCCAGTAGTATGGGGAGGTTAACAGATACGCAGTATTTT. The encoded protein is CASSMGRLTDTQYF.

This chain uses TRBV6-4 with TRBJ1-6; 11 bases match TRBD1. The length of the CDR3 is 14 residues. From germline, CDR1 is MRHNA and CDR2 SNTAGT. Trimming at V came to 2 bases and at J to 9 bases, leaving 0 bases not matched to a gene. This CDR3 reads CASSDGTGGSPLHF. The CDR3 DNA reads TGTGCCAGCAGTGACGGGACAGGGGGTTCACCCCTCCACTTT.

This rearrangement joins TRBV28 to TRBJ2-3; 11 bases match TRBD2. The J segment lost 5 bases and the V segment lost 5 bases, leaving 9 bases of the junction unmatched. Germline CDR1 reads MDHEN; CDR2 reads SYDVKM. CDR3 length equals 16 residues. CDR3 loop: CASSLGTSGLLDTQYF. The CDR3 DNA reads TGTGCCAGCAGTCTGGGGACTAGCGGACTTCTAGATACGCAGTATTTT.

The genes are TRBV6-4 and TRBJ2-2, with 10 bases matching TRBD2. The germline V gene encodes CDR1 MRHNA and CDR2 SNTAGT. The CDR3 covers 16 residues. V trimming: 2 bases; J trimming: 7 bases; junction bases outside the gene matches: 7. The CDR3 sequence is CASSDTSGGAFGELFF. CDR3 nucleotide sequence: TGTGCCAGCAGTGACACCAGCGGGGGGGCCTTCGGGGAGCTGTTTTTT.

The CDR3 loop reads CAWRPATYQETQYF. CDR3 coding DNA: TGTGCCTGGAGGCCCGCTACCTACCAAGAGACCCAGTACTTC. This chain joins TRBV30 and TRBJ2-5, with D unresolved. Germline CDR1 GTSNPN, CDR2 SVGIG (reference sequence). The CDR3 loop spans 14 amino acids. Trimming removed 3 bases from V and 0 bases from J, with 11 bases in between.

The chain has TRBV6-1 and TRBJ2-1; unclear D gene. V lost 3 bases and J 6 bases, leaving 15 bases between the germline ends. Germline CDR1 MNHNS, CDR2 SASEGT. The CDR3 covers 15 residues. CDR3 bases: TGTGCCAGCAGTGATTACGACGGGTCGACCAATGAGCAGTTCTTC. Protein sequence: CASSDYDGSTNEQFF.

V is TRBV7-2 and J is TRBJ2-7, with TRBD2 matching 8 bases. Looked up from germline, CDR1 is SGHTA and CDR2 is FQGNSA. This CDR3 has 15 residues. After removal of 5 bases from V and 1 base from J, the junction contained 7 bases not matched to a gene. CDR3 sequence reads: CASSPGGGGSYEQYF. Written as DNA, the CDR3 is TGTGCCAGCAGCCCGGGGGGGGGTGGTTCCTACGAGCAGTACTTC.